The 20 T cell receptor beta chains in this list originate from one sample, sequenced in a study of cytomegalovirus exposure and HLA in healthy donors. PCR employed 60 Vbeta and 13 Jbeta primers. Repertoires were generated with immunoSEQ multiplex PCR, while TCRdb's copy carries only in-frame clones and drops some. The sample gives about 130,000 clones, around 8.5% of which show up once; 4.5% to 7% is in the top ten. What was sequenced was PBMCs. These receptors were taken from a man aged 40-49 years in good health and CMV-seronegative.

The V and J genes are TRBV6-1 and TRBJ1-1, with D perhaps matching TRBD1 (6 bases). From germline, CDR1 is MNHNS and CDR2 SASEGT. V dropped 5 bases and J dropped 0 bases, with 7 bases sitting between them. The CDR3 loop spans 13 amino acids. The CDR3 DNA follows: TGTGCCAGCAGTTGGGACATGAACACTGAAGCTTTCTTT. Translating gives CASSWDMNTEAFF.

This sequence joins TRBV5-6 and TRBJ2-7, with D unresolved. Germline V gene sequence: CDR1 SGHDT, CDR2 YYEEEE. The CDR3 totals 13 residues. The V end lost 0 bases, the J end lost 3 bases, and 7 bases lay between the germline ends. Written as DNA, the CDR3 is TGTGCCAGCAGCTTGGTTCACGGCTACGAGCAGTACTTC. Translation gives CASSLVHGYEQYF.

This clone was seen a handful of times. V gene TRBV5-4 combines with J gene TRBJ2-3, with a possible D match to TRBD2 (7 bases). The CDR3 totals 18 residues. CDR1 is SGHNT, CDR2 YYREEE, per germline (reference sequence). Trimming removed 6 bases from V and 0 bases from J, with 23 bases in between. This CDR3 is CASTLGMGGRSSTDTQYF. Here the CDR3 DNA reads TGTGCCAGCACCCTTGGTATGGGGGGGCGATCCAGCACAGATACGCAGTATTTT.

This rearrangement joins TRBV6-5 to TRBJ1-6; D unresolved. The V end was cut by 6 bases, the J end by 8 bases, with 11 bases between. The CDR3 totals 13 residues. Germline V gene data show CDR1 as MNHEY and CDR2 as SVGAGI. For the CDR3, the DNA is TGTGCCAGCAGCGGGAGCTGGCATTCACCCCTCCACTTT. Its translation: CASSGSWHSPLHF.

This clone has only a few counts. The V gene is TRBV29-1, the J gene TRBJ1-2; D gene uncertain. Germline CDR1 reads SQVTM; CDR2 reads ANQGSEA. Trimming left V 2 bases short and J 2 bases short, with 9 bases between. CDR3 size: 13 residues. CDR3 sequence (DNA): TGCAGCGTTGAATTCGGGGAAAACTATGGCTACACCTTC. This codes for CSVEFGENYGYTF.

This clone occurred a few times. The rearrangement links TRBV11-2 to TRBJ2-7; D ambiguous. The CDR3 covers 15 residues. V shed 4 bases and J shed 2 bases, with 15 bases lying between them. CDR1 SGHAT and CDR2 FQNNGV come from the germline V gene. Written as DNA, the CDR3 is TGTGCCAGCAGCTCTCCCCCCTTGCGAGCCTACGAGCAGTACTTC. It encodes CASSSPPLRAYEQYF.

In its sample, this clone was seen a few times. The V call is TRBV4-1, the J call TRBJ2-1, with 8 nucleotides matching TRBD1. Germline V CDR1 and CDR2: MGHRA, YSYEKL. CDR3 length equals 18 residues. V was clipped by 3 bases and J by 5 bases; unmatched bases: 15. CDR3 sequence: CASSQWGEGLRGHNEQFF. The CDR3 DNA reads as TGCGCCAGCAGCCAGTGGGGTGAGGGACTCAGGGGGCACAATGAGCAGTTCTTC.

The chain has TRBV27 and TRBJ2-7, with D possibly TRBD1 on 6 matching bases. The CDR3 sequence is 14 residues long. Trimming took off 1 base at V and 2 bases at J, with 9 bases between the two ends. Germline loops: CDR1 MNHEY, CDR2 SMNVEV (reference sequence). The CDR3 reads CASSLWGRAYEQYF. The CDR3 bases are TGTGCCAGCAGTTTATGGGGGCGGGCCTACGAGCAGTACTTC.

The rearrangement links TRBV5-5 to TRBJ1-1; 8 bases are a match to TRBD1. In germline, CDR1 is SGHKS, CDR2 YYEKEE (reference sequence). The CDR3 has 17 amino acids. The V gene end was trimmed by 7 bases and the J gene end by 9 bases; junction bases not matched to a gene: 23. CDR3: CASRPVRTGPTGEKAFF. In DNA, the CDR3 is TGTGCCAGCCGTCCGGTACGGACAGGGCCCACAGGGGAAAAAGCTTTCTTT.

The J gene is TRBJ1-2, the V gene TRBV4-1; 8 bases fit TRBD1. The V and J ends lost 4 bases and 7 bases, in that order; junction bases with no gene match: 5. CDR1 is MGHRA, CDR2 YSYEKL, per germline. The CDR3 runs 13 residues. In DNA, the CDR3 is TGCGCCAGCAGCCCAGGACAGGGCTTTGGCTACACCTTC. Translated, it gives CASSPGQGFGYTF.

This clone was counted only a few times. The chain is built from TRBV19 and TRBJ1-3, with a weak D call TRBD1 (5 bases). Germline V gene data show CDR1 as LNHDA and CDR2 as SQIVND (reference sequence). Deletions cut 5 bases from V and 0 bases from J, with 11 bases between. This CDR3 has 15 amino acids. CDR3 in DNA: TGTGCCAGTAGTGTGGGACTGACCTCTGGAAACACCATATATTTT. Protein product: CASSVGLTSGNTIYF.

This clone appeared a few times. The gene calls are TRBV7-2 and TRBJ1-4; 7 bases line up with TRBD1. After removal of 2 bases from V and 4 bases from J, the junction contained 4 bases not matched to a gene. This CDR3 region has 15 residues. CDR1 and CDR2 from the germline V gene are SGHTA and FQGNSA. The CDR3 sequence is CASSLTGTVNEKLFF. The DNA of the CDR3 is TGTGCCAGCAGCTTAACCGGGACAGTTAATGAAAAACTGTTTTTT.

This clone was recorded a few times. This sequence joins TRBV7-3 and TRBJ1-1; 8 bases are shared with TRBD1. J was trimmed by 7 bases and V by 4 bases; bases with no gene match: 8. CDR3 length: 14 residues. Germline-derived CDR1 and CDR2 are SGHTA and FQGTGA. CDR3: CASSSGQGRFEAFF. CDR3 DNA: TGTGCCAGCAGCTCCGGACAGGGTCGTTTTGAAGCTTTCTTT.

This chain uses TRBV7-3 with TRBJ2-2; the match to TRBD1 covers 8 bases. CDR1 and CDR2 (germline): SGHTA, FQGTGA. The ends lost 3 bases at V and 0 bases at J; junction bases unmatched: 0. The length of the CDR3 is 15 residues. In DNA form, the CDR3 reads TGTGCCAGCAGCTTGGGACAGGCGAACACCGGGGAGCTGTTTTTT. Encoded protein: CASSLGQANTGELFF.

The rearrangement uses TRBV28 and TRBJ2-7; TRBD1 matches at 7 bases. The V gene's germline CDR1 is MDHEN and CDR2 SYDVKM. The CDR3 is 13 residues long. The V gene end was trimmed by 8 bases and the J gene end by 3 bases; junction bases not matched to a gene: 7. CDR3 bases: TGTGCCAGCTCACCAGGGGGTGTCTACGAGCAGTACTTC. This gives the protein CASSPGGVYEQYF. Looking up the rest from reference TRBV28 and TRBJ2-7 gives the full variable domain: DVKVTQSSRYLVKRTGEKVFLECVQDMDHENMFWYRQDPGLGLRLIYFSYDVKMKEKGDIPEGYSVSREKKERFSLILESASTNQTSMYLCASSPGGVYEQYFGPGTRLTVT.

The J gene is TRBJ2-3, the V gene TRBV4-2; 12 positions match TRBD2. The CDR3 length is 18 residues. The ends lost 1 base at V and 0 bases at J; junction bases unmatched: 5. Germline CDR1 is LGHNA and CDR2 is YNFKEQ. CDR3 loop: CASSQVTSGGPSTDTQYF. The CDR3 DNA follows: TGTGCCAGCAGCCAAGTAACTAGCGGGGGGCCGAGCACAGATACGCAGTATTTT.

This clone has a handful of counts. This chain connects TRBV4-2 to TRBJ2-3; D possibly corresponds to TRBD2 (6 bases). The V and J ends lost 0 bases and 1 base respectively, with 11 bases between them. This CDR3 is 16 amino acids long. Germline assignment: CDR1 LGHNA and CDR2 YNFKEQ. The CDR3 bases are TGTGCCAGCAGCCAAGAGGGCCGGAGGGGCACAGATACGCAGTATTTT. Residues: CASSQEGRRGTDTQYF.

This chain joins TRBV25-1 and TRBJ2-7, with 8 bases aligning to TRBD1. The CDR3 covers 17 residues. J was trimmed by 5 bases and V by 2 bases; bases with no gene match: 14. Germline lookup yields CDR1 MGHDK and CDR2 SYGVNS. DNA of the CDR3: TGTGCCAGCAGTGAACCCCTCGGACAGGGCCGTCTGGACGAGCAGTACTTC. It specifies CASSEPLGQGRLDEQYF.

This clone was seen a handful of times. The CDR3 bases are TGTGCCAGCAGCCTAGACAGTGGGAACACTGAAGCTTTCTTT. This encodes CASSLDSGNTEAFF. The chain combines TRBV5-5 with TRBJ1-1, with TRBD1 as a possible D gene (5 bases). This CDR3 region has 14 residues. V lost 4 bases and J lost 1, with 11 bases in between. CDR1 is SGHKS and CDR2 is YYEKEE in the germline V gene (reference sequence).

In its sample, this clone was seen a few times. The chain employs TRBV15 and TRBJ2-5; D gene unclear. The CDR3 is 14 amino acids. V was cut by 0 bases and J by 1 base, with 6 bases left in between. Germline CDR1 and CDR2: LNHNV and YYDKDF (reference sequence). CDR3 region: CATSRDLSQETQYF. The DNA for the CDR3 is TGTGCCACCAGCAGAGATCTATCCCAAGAGACCCAGTACTTC.